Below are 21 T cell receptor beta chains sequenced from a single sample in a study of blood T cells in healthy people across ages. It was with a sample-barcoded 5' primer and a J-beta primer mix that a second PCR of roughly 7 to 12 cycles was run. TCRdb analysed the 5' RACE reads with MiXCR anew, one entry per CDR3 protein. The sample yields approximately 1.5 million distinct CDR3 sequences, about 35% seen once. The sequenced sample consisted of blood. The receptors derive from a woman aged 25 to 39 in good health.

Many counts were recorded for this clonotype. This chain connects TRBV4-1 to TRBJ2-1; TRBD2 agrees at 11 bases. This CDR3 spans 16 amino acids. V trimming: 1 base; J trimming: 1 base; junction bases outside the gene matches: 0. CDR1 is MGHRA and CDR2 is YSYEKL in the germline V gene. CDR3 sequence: CASSQGLAGSYNEQFF. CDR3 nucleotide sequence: TGCGCCAGCAGCCAAGGACTAGCGGGGTCCTACAATGAGCAGTTCTTC.

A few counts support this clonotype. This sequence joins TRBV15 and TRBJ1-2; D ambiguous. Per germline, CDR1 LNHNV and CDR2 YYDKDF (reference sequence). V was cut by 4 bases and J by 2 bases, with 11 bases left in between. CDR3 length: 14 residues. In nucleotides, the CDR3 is TGTGCCACCAGCACCACAGACGGGAACTATGGCTACACCTTC. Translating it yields CATSTTDGNYGYTF.

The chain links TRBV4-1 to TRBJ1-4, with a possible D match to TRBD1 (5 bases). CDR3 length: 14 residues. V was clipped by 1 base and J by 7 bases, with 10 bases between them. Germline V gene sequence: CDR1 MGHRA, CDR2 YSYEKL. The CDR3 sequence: CASSQVSGGEKLFF. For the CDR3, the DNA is TGCGCCAGCAGCCAAGTCTCTGGGGGTGAAAAACTGTTTTTT.

DNA for the CDR3: TGTGCCAGCAGCTTCCGGGAGGAAAAACAGCCCCAGCATTTT. It specifies CASSFREEKQPQHF. The V call is TRBV11-3, the J call TRBJ1-5, with D uncertain. Trimming pared 3 bases from V and 7 bases from J, leaving 13 bases between. The CDR3 length is 14 residues. The germline gives CDR1 SGHNT, CDR2 YENEEA. The full variable domain, completed using reference TRBV11-3 and TRBJ1-5, is EAGVVQSPRYKIIEKKQPVAFWCNPISGHNTLYWYLQNLGQGPELLIRYENEEAVDDSQLPKDRFSAERLKGVDSTLKIQPAELGDSAVYLCASSFREEKQPQHFGDGTRLSIL.

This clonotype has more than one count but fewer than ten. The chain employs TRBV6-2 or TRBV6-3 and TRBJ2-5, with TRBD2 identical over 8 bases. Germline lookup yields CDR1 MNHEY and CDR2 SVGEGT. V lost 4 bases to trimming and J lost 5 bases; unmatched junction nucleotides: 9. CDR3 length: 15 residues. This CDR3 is CASSFHGRAGETQYF. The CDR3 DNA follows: TGTGCCAGCAGTTTTCACGGGAGGGCCGGGGAGACCCAGTACTTC.

The CDR3 DNA reads as TGTGCCAGCAGCCCCTTAGACCAGGACGGCTACGAGCAGTACTTC. It encodes CASSPLDQDGYEQYF. The rearrangement joins TRBV6-5 to TRBJ2-7, with D unresolved. Trimming pared 6 bases from V and 3 bases from J, leaving 18 bases between. The CDR3 runs to 15 residues. Germline V gene sequence: CDR1 MNHEY, CDR2 SVGAGI.

CDR3 nucleotide sequence: TGCGCCAGCAGCAAGCCGGGACGGGGTGAAGAGACCCAGTACTTC. Translated, it gives CASSKPGRGEETQYF. This chain connects TRBV5-1 to TRBJ2-5; D possibly matches TRBD1 or TRBD2 (5 bases each). The CDR3 contains 15 residues. Germline values: CDR1 SGHRS, CDR2 YFSETQ. V lost 4 bases to trimming and J lost 3 bases, with 16 bases between them.

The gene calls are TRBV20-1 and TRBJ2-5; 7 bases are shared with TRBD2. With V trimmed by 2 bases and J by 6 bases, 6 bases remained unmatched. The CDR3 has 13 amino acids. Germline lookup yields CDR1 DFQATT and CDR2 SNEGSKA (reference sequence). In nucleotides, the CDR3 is TGCAGTGCTAGACCAGCGGGATGGCAGACCCAGTACTTC. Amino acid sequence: CSARPAGWQTQYF.

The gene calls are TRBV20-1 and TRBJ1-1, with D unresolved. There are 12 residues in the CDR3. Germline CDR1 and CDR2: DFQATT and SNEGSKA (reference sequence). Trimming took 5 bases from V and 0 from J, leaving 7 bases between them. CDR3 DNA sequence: TGCAGTGCTCTACGGCTGAACACTGAAGCTTTCTTT. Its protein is CSALRLNTEAFF.

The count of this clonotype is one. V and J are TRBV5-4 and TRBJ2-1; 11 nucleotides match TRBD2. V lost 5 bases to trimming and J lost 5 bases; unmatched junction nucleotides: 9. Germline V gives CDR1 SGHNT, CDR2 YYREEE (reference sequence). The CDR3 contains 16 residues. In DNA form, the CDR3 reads TGTGCCAGCAGAGCGGGACTAGCGGAACCAAACAATGAGCAGTTCTTC. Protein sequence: CASRAGLAEPNNEQFF.

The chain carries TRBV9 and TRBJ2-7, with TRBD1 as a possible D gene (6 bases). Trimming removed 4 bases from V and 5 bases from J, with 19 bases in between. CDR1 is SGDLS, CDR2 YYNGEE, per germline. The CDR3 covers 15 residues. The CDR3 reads CASSPSWYREDEQYF. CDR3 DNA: TGTGCCAGCAGCCCTTCCTGGTACAGGGAAGACGAGCAGTACTTC. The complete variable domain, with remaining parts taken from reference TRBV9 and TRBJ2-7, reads DSGVTQTPKHLITATGQRVTLRCSPRSGDLSVYWYQQSLDQGLQFLIQYYNGEERAKGNILERFSAQQFPDLHSELNLSSLELGDSALYFCASSPSWYREDEQYFGPGTRLTVT.

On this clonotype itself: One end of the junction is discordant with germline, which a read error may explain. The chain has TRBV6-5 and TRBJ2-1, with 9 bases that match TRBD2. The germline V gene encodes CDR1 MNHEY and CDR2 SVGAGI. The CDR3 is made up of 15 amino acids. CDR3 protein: CARSTGTSRNNEQFF. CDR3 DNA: TGTGCCCGCAGTACCGGGACTAGCAGGAACAATGAGCAGTTCTTC.

Here the CDR3 reads CASSVGGDFYEQYF. CDR3 in DNA: TGTGCCAGCAGCGTAGGGGGGGACTTCTACGAGCAGTACTTC. V gene TRBV9 combines with J gene TRBJ2-4, with D possibly being TRBD2 (6 bases). The DNA end is a closer match to TRBJ2-7, so the J assignment may be wrong. The CDR3 is 14 residues long. The germline gives CDR1 SGDLS, CDR2 YYNGEE.

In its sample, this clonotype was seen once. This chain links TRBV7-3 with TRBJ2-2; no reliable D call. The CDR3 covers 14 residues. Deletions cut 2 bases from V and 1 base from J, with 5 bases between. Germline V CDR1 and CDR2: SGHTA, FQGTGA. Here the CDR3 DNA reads TGTGCCAGCAGCTTATTTAGGAACACCGGGGAGCTGTTTTTT. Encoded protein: CASSLFRNTGELFF.

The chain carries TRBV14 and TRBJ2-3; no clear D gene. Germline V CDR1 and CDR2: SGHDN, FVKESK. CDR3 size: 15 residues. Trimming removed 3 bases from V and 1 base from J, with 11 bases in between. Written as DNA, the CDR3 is TGTGCCAGCAGCCAGGGTCTGCTTCGCACAGATACGCAGTATTTT. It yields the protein CASSQGLLRTDTQYF.

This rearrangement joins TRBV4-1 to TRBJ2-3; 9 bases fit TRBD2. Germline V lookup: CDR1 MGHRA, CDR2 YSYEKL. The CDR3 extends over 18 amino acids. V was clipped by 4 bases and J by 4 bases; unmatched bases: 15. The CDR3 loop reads CASSPDWGAGGLPDTQYF. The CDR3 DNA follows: TGCGCCAGCAGCCCGGACTGGGGCGCGGGGGGGCTTCCAGATACGCAGTATTTT.

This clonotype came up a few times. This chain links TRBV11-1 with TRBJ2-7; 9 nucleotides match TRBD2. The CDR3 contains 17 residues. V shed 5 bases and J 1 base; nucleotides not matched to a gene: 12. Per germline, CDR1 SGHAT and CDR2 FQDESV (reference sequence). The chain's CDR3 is CASSPVRGSGRSYEQYF. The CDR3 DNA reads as TGTGCCAGCAGCCCCGTTAGGGGTAGCGGGAGATCCTACGAGCAGTACTTC.

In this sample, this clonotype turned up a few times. The CDR3 sequence: CASSKGTSPYGYEQYF. In DNA, the CDR3 is TGCGCCAGCAGCAAAGGGACCTCACCCTATGGGTACGAGCAGTACTTC. This chain connects TRBV5-1 to TRBJ2-7; D may correspond to TRBD1 or TRBD2 (5 bases each). CDR1 is SGHRS and CDR2 is YFSETQ in the germline V gene. The germline V and J ends were trimmed by 4 bases and 4 bases, with 21 bases remaining between them. The CDR3 is 16 residues long.

The CDR3 protein is CATSSGSPYEQYF. The DNA for the CDR3 is TGTGCCACCTCGAGCGGGTCCCCCTACGAGCAGTACTTC. The chain recombines TRBV27 with TRBJ2-7, with TRBD2 as a possible D gene (6 bases). Looked up from germline, CDR1 is MNHEY and CDR2 is SMNVEV (reference sequence). The CDR3 runs to 13 residues. Trimming removed 10 bases from V and 2 bases from J, with 15 bases in between.

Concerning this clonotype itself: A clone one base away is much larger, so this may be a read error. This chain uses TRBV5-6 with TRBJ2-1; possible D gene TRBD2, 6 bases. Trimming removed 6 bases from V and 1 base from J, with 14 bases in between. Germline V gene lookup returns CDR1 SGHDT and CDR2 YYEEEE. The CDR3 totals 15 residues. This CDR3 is CASNGAGESYNEQFF. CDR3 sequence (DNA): TGTGCCAGCAACGGAGCGGGTGAGTCCTACAATGAGCAGTTCTTC. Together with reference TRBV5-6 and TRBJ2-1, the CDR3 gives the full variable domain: DAGVTQSPTHLIKTRGQQVTLRCSPKSGHDTVSWYQQALGQGPQFIFQYYEEEERQRGNFPDRFSGHQFPNYSSELNVNALLLGDSALYLCASNGAGESYNEQFFGPGTRLTVL.

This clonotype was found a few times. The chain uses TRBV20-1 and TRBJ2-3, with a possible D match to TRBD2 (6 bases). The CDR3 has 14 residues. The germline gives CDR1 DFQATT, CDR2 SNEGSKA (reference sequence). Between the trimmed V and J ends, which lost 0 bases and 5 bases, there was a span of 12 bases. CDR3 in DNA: TGCAGTGCTAGAGATGGGACTCTTTTAGATACGCAGTATTTT. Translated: CSARDGTLLDTQYF.